This T cell receptor beta chain was sequenced during a study of T cell responses to AZD1222 COVID-19 vaccine. Findings of the study overall: Among spike-specific TCRs, nearly half reportedly target unmutated variant regions. Only a handful of people who got AZD1222 tested seropositive at baseline. In a largely white British group with more females than males, clonal diversity was possibly underestimated.

This CDR3 spans 13 amino acids. CDR1 is SEHNR, CDR2 FQNEAQ, per germline (reference sequence). Trimming pared 8 bases from V and 3 bases from J, leaving 13 bases between. As to this clone: Its matching antigen is unknown.

Produced via immunoSEQ multiplex PCR; TCRdb's table is partial and in-frame only. Among about 120,000 clones listed, approximately 94% were seen once. The gene calls are TRBV7-9 and TRBJ1-2; a possible D gene is TRBD1 (5 bases). The clonotype comes from an adult who received the AZD1222 COVID-19 vaccine. The starting material was peripheral blood, obtained 28 days after the second AZD1222 dose. In DNA, the CDR3 is TGTGCCAGCGGCGCCGGAGGGGACTATGGCTACACCTTC. Residues: CASGAGGDYGYTF.